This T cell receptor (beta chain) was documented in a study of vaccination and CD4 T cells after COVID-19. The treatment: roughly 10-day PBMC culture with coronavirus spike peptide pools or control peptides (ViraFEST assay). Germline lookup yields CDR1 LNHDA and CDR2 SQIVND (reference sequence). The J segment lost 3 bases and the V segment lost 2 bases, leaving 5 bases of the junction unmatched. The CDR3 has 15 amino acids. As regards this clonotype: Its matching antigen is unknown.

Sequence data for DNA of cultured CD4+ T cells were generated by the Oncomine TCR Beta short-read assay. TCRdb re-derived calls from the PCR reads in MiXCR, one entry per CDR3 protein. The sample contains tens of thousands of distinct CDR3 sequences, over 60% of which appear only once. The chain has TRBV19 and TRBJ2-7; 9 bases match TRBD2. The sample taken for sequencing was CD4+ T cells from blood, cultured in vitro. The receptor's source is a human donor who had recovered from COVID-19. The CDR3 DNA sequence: TGTGCCAGTAGTATAAGCGGGGGGACCTTCTACGAGCAGTACTTC. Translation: CASSISGGTFYEQYF.